This T cell receptor beta chain comes out of a study of cytomegalovirus exposure and HLA in healthy donors. Study-wide context: In an early release, HLA-typed donors contributed approximately 80 million unique TCR sequences. General study findings and limits: As was reported, the HLA-A and HLA-B alleles of most subjects were accurately predicted from TCR beta sequences. Reportedly, cytomegalovirus status was diagnosed with high sensitivity and specificity.

As to this clone: Its antigen is undetermined.

Nominal health characterized the donors when sampled, though unrecorded immune exposures were likely. V lost 5 bases and J 8 bases, leaving 19 bases between the germline ends. This CDR3 has 15 residues. Germline CDR1 and CDR2: SEHNR and FQNEAQ (reference sequence). It was with 60 Vbeta and 13 Jbeta primers that the PCR ran. The protocol was immunoSEQ multiplex PCR, while the TCRdb copy is restricted to in-frame clones and leaves out a portion. The table has 90,000 to 140,000 clones, approximately 82% seen once. The chain joins TRBV7-9 to TRBJ2-1; D is uncertain. The TCR sequence derives from a man aged 35-49 years in good health and CMV-seropositive. Sequences were obtained from PBMCs. CDR3 DNA sequence: TGTGCCAGCAGCCCCCGGCGGCCGTCCTTAGATGAGCAGTTCTTC. It yields the protein CASSPRRPSLDEQFF.